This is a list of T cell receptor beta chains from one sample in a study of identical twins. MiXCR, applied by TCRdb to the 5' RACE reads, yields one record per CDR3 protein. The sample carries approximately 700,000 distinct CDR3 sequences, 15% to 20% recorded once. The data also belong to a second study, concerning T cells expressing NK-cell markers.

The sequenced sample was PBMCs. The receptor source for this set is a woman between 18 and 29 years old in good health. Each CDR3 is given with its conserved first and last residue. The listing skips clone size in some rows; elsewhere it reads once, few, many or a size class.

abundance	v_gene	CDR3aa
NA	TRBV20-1	CSARDVEISYEQYF
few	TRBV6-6	CASLDRSNQPQHF
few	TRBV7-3	CASSAFNTDTQYF
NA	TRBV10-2	CASSSPPNQETQYF
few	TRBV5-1	CASSPLLAGGRDTQYF
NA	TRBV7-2	CASSSGGRGRRAFF
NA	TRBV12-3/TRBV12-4	CASSYLGRETQYF
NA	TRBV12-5	CASGLVLGQGNTGELFF
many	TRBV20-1	CSALKEGASGEQYF
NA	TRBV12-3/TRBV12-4	CASSLRSGNQPQHF
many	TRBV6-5	CASSYSGTEDEKLFF
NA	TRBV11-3	CASSLLTGATYEQYF
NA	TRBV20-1	CSAPRGSAGYTF
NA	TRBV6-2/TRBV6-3	CASITGGSEQYF
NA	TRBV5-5	CASSPNAGFALGSQYF
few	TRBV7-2	CASSFWADQPQHF
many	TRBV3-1	CASSQEVASPQETQYF
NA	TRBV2	CASSPERGMPEAFF
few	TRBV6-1	CASRRGGEETQYF
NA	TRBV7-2	CASSISGSLLHEQYF
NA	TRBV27	CASTTAWMTESGANVLTF
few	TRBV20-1	CSAVTPGNGLTF
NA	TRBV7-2	CASSRTSGTPSYEQYF
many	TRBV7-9	CASSLEGGAGKFF
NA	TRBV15	CATSNGQASYEQYF
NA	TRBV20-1	CSANSAGGPVMYEQYF
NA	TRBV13	CASRATGHLPDEQYF
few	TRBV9	CASSASWGGGIHNEQFF
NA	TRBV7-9	CASSEHQPQHF
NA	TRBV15	CATSRGSSSYNEQFF
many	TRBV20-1	CSAFSFSGTMDTQYF
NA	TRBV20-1	CSAEHRRGEKLFF
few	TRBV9	CASSVTLTDTQYF
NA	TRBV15	CATSRVGRPQETQYF
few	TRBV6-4	CASSDGERGELFF
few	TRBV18	CASSPFRDGEAFF
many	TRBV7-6	CASSLGLAGGASTDTQYF
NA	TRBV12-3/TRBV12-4	CASSLVGGGKRNYGYTF
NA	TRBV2	CASTWGRGNQPQHF
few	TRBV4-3	CASSQDLGRPYEQYF
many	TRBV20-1	CSASPLTGSTNEKLFF